These T cell receptor beta chains were read from a single sample in a study of cytomegalovirus exposure and HLA in healthy donors. Produced via immunoSEQ multiplex PCR; TCRdb's table is partial and in-frame only. This table has about 360,000 clones, approximately 90% appearing once. Sequences were obtained from PBMCs. These receptors were taken from a woman under 30 in good health and CMV-seronegative. Each CDR3 is given with its conserved first and last residue. D genes are given only for firm matches. The listing skips clone size in some rows; elsewhere it reads once, few, many or a size class.

-	TRBV6-5	-	TRBJ1-2	13	CASSSYVTGGYTF	TGTGCCAGCAGTTCATATGTGACTGGAGGCTACACCTTC
-	TRBV5-1	TRBD1	TRBJ2-6	19	CASSLAGGQGTSGANVLTF	TGCGCCAGCAGCTTGGCCGGGGGACAGGGAACTTCTGGGGCCAACGTCCTGACTTTC
few	TRBV28	TRBD2	TRBJ2-5	16	CASSFQTSGYQETQYF	TGTGCCAGCAGTTTCCAAACTAGCGGGTACCAAGAGACCCAGTACTTC
-	TRBV6-5	-	TRBJ1-2	12	CASNPGWLPYTF	TGTGCCAGCAACCCAGGGTGGCTCCCCTACACCTTC
-	TRBV7-9	TRBD2	TRBJ2-5	18	CASSLASQTSGFGETQYF	TGTGCCAGCAGCTTAGCCTCTCAAACTAGCGGGTTTGGGGAGACCCAGTACTTC
-	TRBV5-6	TRBD1	TRBJ1-3	16	CASSPAGGRGGNTIYF	TGTGCCAGCAGCCCCGCAGGGGGGCGCGGTGGAAACACCATATATTTT
-	TRBV5-8	TRBD2	TRBJ2-3	18	CASSLGLAGPQGTDTQYF	TGTGCCAGCAGCTTGGGGCTAGCGGGGCCCCAGGGAACAGATACGCAGTATTTT
few	TRBV6-6	TRBD1	TRBJ1-6	15	CASSYSVTGVSPLHF	TGTGCCAGCAGTTACTCGGTGACAGGGGTCTCACCCCTCCACTTT
-	TRBV28	TRBD2	TRBJ2-3	13	CATLFPSGSTQYF	TGTGCCACTCTCTTCCCTAGCGGGAGCACGCAGTATTTT
-	TRBV29-1	-	TRBJ2-2	11	CSVSYTGELFF	TGCAGCGTATCCTACACCGGGGAGCTGTTTTTT
-	TRBV28	TRBD1	TRBJ2-7	14	CASSYSTGRGEQYF	TGTGCCAGCAGTTATTCGACAGGGCGTGGCGAGCAGTACTTC
-	TRBV4-2	TRBD1	TRBJ2-1	16	CASSQATGDLYNEQFF	TGTGCCAGCAGCCAAGCGACAGGGGATCTGTACAATGAGCAGTTCTTC
-	TRBV5-1	TRBD2	TRBJ2-5	17	CASSAGLAGGRPETQYF	TGCGCCAGCAGCGCGGGACTAGCGGGAGGACGACCGGAGACCCAGTACTTC
-	TRBV6-5	-	TRBJ1-4	14	CASKQGQNVEKLFF	TGTGCCAGCAAGCAGGGCCAAAATGTAGAAAAACTGTTTTTT
-	TRBV15	-	TRBJ2-3	13	CATSNGNTDTQYF	TGTGCCACCAGCAACGGGAACACAGATACGCAGTATTTT
once	TRBV6-6	-	TRBJ1-1	13	CATASRVNTEAFF	TGTGCCACCGCTTCCCGGGTGAACACTGAAGCTTTCTTT
-	TRBV28	-	TRBJ2-1	14	CASSLAETYNEQFF	TGTGCCAGCAGTTTAGCGGAGACCTACAATGAGCAGTTCTTC
-	TRBV9	TRBD1	TRBJ1-5	16	CASSGGTDFSNQPQHF	TGTGCCAGCAGCGGAGGGACAGACTTTAGCAATCAGCCCCAGCATTTT
few	TRBV28	TRBD1	TRBJ2-6	16	CASSLGTVSGANVLTF	TGTGCCAGCAGTTTGGGGACAGTCTCTGGGGCCAACGTCCTGACTTTC
-	TRBV4-2	TRBD2	TRBJ2-7	17	CASSQVGRVLPSYEQYF	TGTGCCAGCAGCCAAGTTGGGAGGGTTCTCCCTTCTTACGAGCAGTACTTC
-	TRBV7-9	-	TRBJ2-7	15	CASSPPGRPTGEQYF	TGTGCCAGCAGCCCGCCCGGGAGACCGACGGGCGAGCAGTACTTC
-	TRBV14	TRBD2	TRBJ2-7	16	CASRLSGSGGSYEQYF	TGTGCCAGCAGGCTGAGCGGGAGCGGAGGGTCCTACGAGCAGTACTTC
-	TRBV7-9	-	TRBJ2-3	11	CASSFSDTQYF	TGTGCCAGCAGCTTTTCGGATACGCAGTATTTT
-	TRBV27	TRBD1	TRBJ1-5	13	CASSLQGGQPQHF	TGTGCCAGCAGCCTACAGGGGGGTCAGCCCCAGCATTTT
-	TRBV5-1	-	TRBJ2-2	13	CASSRGFTGELFF	TGCGCCAGCAGCCGCGGGTTCACCGGGGAGCTGTTTTTT
-	TRBV4-1	TRBD2	TRBJ2-7	17	CASSQRMGLAGAYEQYF	TGCGCCAGCAGCCAAAGAATGGGACTAGCGGGAGCCTACGAGCAGTACTTC
-	TRBV9	-	TRBJ1-1	12	CASSVVAGAAFF	TGTGCCAGCAGCGTAGTGGCAGGGGCGGCTTTCTTT
-	TRBV27	-	TRBJ2-1	14	CASSGGGSFNEQFF	TGTGCCAGCAGCGGGGGCGGGAGTTTCAATGAGCAGTTCTTC
-	TRBV4-2	-	TRBJ2-1	12	CASSPSRHEQFF	TGTGCCAGCAGCCCGTCCAGGCATGAGCAGTTCTTC
once	TRBV5-1	-	TRBJ2-7	15	CASSLASDNSYEQYF	TGCGCCAGCAGCTTGGCCTCGGACAACTCCTACGAGCAGTACTTC
-	TRBV5-6	-	TRBJ1-2	14	CASSLYPEDYGYTF	TGTGCCAGCAGCTTGTACCCGGAGGACTATGGCTACACCTTC
-	TRBV29-1	-	TRBJ1-4	13	CSAEGQGSEKLFF	TGCAGCGCCGAGGGCCAGGGGAGCGAAAAACTGTTTTTT
-	TRBV10-3	-	TRBJ1-3	14	CAISSQGSGNTIYF	TGTGCCATCAGCTCCCAGGGCTCTGGAAACACCATATATTTT
-	TRBV28	TRBD2	TRBJ2-2	17	CASSFGHSGRGTGELFF	TGTGCCAGCAGTTTCGGCCATAGCGGGAGGGGAACCGGGGAGCTGTTTTTT
-	TRBV11-2	TRBD1	TRBJ2-7	14	CASSLGRGRYEQYF	TGTGCCAGCAGCTTAGGAAGGGGGCGATACGAGCAGTACTTC
-	TRBV11-2	-	TRBJ2-7	14	CASSFPGTPVEQYF	TGTGCCAGCAGCTTTCCAGGAACCCCTGTTGAGCAGTACTTC
-	TRBV6-6	TRBD2	TRBJ2-7	15	CASNDGTSGYYEQYF	TGTGCCAGCAACGACGGGACTAGCGGATACTACGAGCAGTACTTC
-	TRBV5-8	-	TRBJ2-7	16	CASSPRWAVGSYEQYF	TGTGCCAGCAGCCCCCGTTGGGCAGTAGGTTCCTACGAGCAGTACTTC
-	TRBV6-5	-	TRBJ2-1	13	CASSHDRGNEQFF	TGTGCCAGCAGTCACGATAGGGGGAATGAGCAGTTCTTC
-	TRBV7-6	-	TRBJ2-7	18	CASSPYKGGDASSYEQYF	TGTGCCAGCAGCCCCTACAAAGGAGGCGACGCGAGCTCCTACGAGCAGTACTTC
-	TRBV5-1	-	TRBJ2-2	15	CASSLGQGNTGELFF	TGCGCCAGCAGCTTGGGCCAGGGAAACACCGGGGAGCTGTTTTTT
-	TRBV14	TRBD2	TRBJ2-5	15	CASSHAGGRQETQYF	TGTGCCAGCAGCCACGCGGGGGGGCGTCAAGAGACCCAGTACTTC
-	TRBV7-6	-	TRBJ2-2	15	CASSLVEGRTGELFF	TGTGCCAGCAGCTTAGTGGAGGGTCGGACCGGGGAGCTGTTTTTT
-	TRBV5-6	TRBD1	TRBJ2-7	15	CASSHPGQGSYEQYF	TGTGCCAGCAGCCACCCGGGACAGGGGTCCTACGAGCAGTACTTC
-	TRBV6-1	-	TRBJ1-5	13	CAHSGQLNQPQHF	TGTGCCCACTCCGGACAGCTCAATCAGCCCCAGCATTTT